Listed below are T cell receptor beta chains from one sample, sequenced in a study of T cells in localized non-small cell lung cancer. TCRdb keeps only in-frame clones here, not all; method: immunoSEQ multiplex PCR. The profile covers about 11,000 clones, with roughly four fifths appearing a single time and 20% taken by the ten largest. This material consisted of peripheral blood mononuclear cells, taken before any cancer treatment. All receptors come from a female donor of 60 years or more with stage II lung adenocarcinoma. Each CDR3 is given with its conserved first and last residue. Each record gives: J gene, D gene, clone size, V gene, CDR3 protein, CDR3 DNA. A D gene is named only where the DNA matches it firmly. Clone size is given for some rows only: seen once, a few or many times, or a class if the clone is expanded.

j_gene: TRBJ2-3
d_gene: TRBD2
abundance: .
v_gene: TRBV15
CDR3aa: CATSRGPRTSGIVDTQYF
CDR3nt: TGTGCCACCAGCAGAGGACCCAGGACTAGCGGGATTGTGGATACGCAGTATTTT

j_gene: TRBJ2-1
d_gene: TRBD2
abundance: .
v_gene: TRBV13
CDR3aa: CASSLGLRGDSYNEQFF
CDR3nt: TGTGCCAGCAGCTTAGGCCTGCGGGGGGACTCCTACAATGAGCAGTTCTTC

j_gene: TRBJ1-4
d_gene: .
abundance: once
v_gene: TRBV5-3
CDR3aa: CAEGGEKLFF
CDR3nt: TGTGCCGAAGGCGGGGAAAAACTGTTTTTT

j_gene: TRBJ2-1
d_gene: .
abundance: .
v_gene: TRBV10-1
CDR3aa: CASSGAYNEQFF
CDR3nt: TGCGCCAGCTCGGGAGCCTACAATGAGCAGTTCTTC

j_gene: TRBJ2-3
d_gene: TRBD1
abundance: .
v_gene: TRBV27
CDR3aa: CASSLEGTANWISSTDTQYF
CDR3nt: TGTGCCAGCAGTCTGGAAGGGACAGCAAACTGGATTAGTAGCACAGATACGCAGTATTTT

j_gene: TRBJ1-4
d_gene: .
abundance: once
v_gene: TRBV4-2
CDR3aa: CASSQVFGSNEKLFF
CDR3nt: TGTGCCAGCAGCCAAGTGTTTGGTTCTAATGAAAAACTGTTTTTT

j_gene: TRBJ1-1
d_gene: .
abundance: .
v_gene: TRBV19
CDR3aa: CASSINQNTEAFF
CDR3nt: TGTGCCAGTAGTATCAACCAGAACACTGAAGCTTTCTTT

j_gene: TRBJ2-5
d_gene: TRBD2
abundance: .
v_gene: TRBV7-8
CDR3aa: CASSLLTPLAGGIETQYF
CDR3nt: TGTGCCAGCAGCTTACTCACCCCCCTAGCGGGGGGGATAGAGACCCAGTACTTC

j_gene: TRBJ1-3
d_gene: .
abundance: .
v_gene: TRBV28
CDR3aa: CASSLRGGNTIYF
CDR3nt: TGTGCCAGCAGTTTGAGAGGTGGAAACACCATATATTTT

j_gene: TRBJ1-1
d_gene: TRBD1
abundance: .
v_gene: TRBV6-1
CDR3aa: CASSEVGTDTEAFF
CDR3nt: TGTGCCAGCAGTGAAGTAGGGACAGACACTGAAGCTTTCTTT

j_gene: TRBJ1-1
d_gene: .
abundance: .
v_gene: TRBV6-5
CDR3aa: CASSYAGQSNTEAFF
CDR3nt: TGTGCCAGCAGTTACGCAGGACAGAGTAACACTGAAGCTTTCTTT

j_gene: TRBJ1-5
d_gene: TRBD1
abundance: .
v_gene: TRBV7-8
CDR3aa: CASRLGQGAGQPQHF
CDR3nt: TGTGCCAGCAGACTCGGACAGGGGGCCGGTCAGCCCCAGCATTTT

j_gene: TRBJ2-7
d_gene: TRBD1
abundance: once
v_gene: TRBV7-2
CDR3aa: CASSPAGQGTYEQYF
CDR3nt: TGTGCCAGCAGCCCGGCGGGACAGGGAACCTACGAGCAGTACTTC

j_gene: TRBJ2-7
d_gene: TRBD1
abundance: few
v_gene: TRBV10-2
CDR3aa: CASRLTGGGYEQYF
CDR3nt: TGCGCCAGCAGATTGACAGGGGGCGGCTACGAGCAGTACTTC

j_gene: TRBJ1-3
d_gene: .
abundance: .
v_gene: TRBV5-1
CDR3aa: CASSPAGSSGNTIYF
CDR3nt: TGCGCCAGCAGCCCCGCAGGCAGCTCTGGAAACACCATATATTTT

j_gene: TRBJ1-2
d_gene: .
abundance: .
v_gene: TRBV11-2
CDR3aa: CASSIENYGYTF
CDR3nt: TGTGCCAGCAGCATAGAAAACTATGGCTACACCTTC

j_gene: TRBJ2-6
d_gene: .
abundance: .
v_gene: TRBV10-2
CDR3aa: CASSETYGVSGANVLTF
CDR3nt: TGCGCCAGCAGTGAGACATACGGGGTCTCCGGGGCCAACGTCCTGACTTTC

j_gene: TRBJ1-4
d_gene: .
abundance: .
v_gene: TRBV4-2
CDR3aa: CASSQDLGGGKLFF
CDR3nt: TGTGCCAGCAGCCAAGATTTGGGGGGGGGAAAACTGTTTTTT

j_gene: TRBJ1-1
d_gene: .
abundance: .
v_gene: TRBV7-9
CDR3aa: CASSSNRERNTEAFF
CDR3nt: TGTGCCAGCAGTTCAAACAGGGAACGAAACACTGAAGCTTTCTTT

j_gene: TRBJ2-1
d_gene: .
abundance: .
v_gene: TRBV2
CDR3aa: CASTEGPAQGDNEQFF
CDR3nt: TGTGCCAGCACCGAAGGACCTGCTCAAGGGGACAATGAGCAGTTCTTC

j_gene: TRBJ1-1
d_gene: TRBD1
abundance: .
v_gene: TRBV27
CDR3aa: CASSPRTGGLKAFF
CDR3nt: TGTGCCAGCAGCCCACGGACAGGGGGATTGAAGGCTTTCTTT

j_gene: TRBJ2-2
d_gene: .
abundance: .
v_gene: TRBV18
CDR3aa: CASSTSTGELFF
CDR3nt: TGTGCCAGCTCAACATCCACCGGGGAGCTGTTTTTT

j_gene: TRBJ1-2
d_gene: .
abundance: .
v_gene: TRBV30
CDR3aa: CARALGLRTAPYGYTF
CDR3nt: TGTGCCCGGGCTTTAGGGCTGAGGACTGCGCCCTATGGCTACACCTTC

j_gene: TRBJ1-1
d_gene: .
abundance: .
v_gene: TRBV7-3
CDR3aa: CASSLTGGDTEAFF
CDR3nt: TGTGCCAGCAGCTTAACAGGGGGAGACACTGAAGCTTTCTTT

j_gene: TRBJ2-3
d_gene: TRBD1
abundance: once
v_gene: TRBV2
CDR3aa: CASSKSQGFANTQYF
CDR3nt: TGTGCCAGCAGCAAGTCACAGGGGTTCGCCAATACGCAGTATTTT

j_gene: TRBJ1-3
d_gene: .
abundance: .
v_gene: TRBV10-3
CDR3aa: CAIRTGGGNTIYF
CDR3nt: TGTGCCATCAGAACAGGCGGGGGAAACACCATATATTTT

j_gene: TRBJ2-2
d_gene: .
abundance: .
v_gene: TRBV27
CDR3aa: CASSLRSSPTGELFF
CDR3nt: TGTGCCAGCAGTTTAAGGTCGAGTCCCACCGGGGAGCTGTTTTTT

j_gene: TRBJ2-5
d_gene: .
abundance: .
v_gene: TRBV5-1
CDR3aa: CASSLGPSGRTWETQYF
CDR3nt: TGCGCCAGCAGCTTGGGGCCCTCAGGGAGGACCTGGGAGACCCAGTACTTC

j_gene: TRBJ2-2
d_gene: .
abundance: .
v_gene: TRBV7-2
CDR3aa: CASSRPSNTGELFF
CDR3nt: TGTGCCAGCAGCCGTCCATCGAACACCGGGGAGCTGTTTTTT

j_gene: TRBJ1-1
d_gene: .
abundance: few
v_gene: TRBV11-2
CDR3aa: CASSQRASTEAFF
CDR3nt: TGTGCCAGCAGTCAAAGGGCCAGCACTGAAGCTTTCTTT

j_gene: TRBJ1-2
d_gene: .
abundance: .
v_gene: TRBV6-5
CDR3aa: CASGGLNYGYTF
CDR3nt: TGTGCCAGCGGAGGACTTAACTATGGCTACACCTTC

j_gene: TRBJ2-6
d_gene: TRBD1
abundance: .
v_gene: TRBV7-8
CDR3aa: CASSLRDRGSSGANVLTF
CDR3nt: TGTGCCAGCAGCCTCCGGGACAGGGGGAGCTCTGGGGCCAACGTCCTGACTTTC

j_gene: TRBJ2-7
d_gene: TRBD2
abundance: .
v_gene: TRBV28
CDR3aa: CASRRGENAYEQYF
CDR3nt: TGTGCCAGCAGACGGGGGGAAAATGCCTACGAGCAGTACTTC

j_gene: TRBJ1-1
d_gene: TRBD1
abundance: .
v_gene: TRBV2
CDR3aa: CASSDNRGSTEAFF
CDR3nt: TGTGCCAGCAGTGATAACAGGGGAAGCACTGAAGCTTTCTTT

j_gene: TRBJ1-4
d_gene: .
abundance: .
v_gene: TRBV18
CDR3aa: CASSPFPGDKAKKLFF
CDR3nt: TGTGCCAGCTCACCCTTTCCAGGGGATAAGGCGAAAAAACTGTTTTTT

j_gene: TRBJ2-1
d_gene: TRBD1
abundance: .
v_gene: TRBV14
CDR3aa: CASSPTDRGSWNEQFF
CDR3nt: TGTGCCAGCAGCCCGACGGACAGGGGGTCCTGGAATGAGCAGTTCTTC

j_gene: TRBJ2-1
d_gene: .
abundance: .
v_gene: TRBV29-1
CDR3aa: CSVDHGDSIQFF
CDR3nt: TGCAGCGTTGACCATGGGGACTCCATTCAGTTCTTC

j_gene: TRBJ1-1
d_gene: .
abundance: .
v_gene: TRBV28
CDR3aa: CASSLGGLLAFF
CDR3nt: TGTGCCAGCAGTTTGGGGGGTTTGTTGGCTTTCTTT

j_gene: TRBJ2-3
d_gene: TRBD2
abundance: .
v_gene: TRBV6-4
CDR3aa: CASSDRSSGGYTQYF
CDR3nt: TGTGCCAGCAGTGACCGGTCTAGCGGGGGATATACGCAGTATTTT

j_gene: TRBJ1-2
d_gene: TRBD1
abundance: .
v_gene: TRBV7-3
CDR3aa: CASSLNQRDRVKF
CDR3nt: TGTGCCAGCAGCTTAAATCAGCGGGACAGGGTGAAGTTC

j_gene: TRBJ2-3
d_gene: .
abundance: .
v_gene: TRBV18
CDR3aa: CASSPPGTDTQYF
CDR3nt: TGTGCCAGCTCACCACCGGGAACAGATACGCAGTATTTT

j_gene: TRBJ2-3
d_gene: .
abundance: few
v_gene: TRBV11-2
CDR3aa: CASSWGGPGTDTQYF
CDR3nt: TGTGCCAGCAGCTGGGGAGGTCCCGGCACAGATACGCAGTATTTT

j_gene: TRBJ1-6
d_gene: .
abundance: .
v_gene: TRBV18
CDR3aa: CASSPPNRDVYNSPLHF
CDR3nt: TGTGCCAGCTCACCACCAAACAGGGATGTCTATAATTCACCCCTCCACTTT

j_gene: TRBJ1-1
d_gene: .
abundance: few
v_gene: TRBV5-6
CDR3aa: CASSFTRLNTEAFF
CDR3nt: TGTGCCAGCAGCTTTACCCGATTGAACACTGAAGCTTTCTTT

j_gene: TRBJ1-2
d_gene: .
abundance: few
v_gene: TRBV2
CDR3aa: CASILAGPYGGYTF
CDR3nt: TGTGCCAGCATTCTAGCCGGACCCTATGGCGGCTACACCTTC

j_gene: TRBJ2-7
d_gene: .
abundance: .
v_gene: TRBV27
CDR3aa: CASSLNTGWPYEQYF
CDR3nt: TGTGCCAGCAGTTTAAACACAGGGTGGCCCTACGAGCAGTACTTC

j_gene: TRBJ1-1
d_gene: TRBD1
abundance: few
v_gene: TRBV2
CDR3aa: CASSPQGFTEAFF
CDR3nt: TGTGCCAGCAGTCCACAGGGGTTCACTGAAGCTTTCTTT

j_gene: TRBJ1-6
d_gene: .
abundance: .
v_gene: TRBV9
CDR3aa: CASSATSTGSSPLHF
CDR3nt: TGTGCCAGCAGCGCAACTTCGACAGGCTCCTCACCCCTCCACTTT

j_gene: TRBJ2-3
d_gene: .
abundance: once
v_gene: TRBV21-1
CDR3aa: CASSKEEGTDTQYF
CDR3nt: TGTGCCAGCAGCAAAGAGGAGGGGACAGATACGCAGTATTTT